This T cell receptor beta chain was profiled in a study of tumor and adjacent non-tumor tissue in lung cancer. Details on this clonotype: Its ends do not fully match the called genes, so a read error is possible.

Germline V gene lookup returns CDR1 SGHAT and CDR2 FQNNGV. The CDR3 loop spans 14 amino acids. Three rounds of nested PCR, following a modified ARM-PCR protocol, produced the TCRbeta library. TCRdb passed the multiplex PCR reads through MiXCR, listing each CDR3 protein once. The table shows around 99,000 distinct CDR3 sequences, with more than 70% occurring only once. RNA was extracted from bulk tissue without any cell sorting. The chain employs TRBV11-2 and TRBJ2-7; D may correspond to TRBD1 or TRBD2 (5 bases each). The sequence was obtained from a woman aged 55-75 years with non-small cell lung cancer. Material: lung tumor tissue. Here the CDR3 reads CANSWDRGGYEQYF. The CDR3 region has the DNA TGTGCCAACAGTTGGGACCGTGGAGGATACGAGCAATACTTC.